What follows is one TCR beta chain and its context. The sample originates from a study of spatial heterogeneity in lung cancer. Carried by each TCR cDNA molecule was a unique molecular identifier. TCRdb re-called the 5' RACE reads through MiXCR, storing one row per CDR3 protein. The sample shows over 90,000 distinct CDR3 sequences, under 9% of them seen only once. Time point: sample taken at primary tumor resection. Without sorting, whole RNA was sequenced from tumor, nontumor lung or frozen PBMC. This receptor was taken from a male donor with early-stage non-small cell lung cancer. Source: PBMCs, taken at surgery.

The CDR3 DNA sequence: TGTGCCAGCAGCCTCTCCGGGAGTAAAGAGACCCAGTACTTC. Translated, it gives CASSLSGSKETQYF. The gene calls are TRBV6-2 or TRBV6-3 and TRBJ2-5, with a tentative D call TRBD2 (6 bases). In germline, CDR1 is MNHEY, CDR2 SVGEGT. The CDR3 length is 14 residues. Trimming took off 6 bases at V and 3 bases at J, with 14 bases between the two ends.